This T cell receptor beta chain originates from a study of cytomegalovirus exposure and HLA in healthy donors. With 60 Vbeta and 13 Jbeta primers, the PCR was carried out. The repertoire was sequenced with immunoSEQ multiplex PCR; TCRdb's copy has only in-frame clones and lacks some. The sample shows about 170,000 clones, 75% to 90% of them seen only once. Germline V gene lookup returns CDR1 MNHEY and CDR2 SVGAGI. The germline V and J ends were trimmed by 2 bases and 1 base, with 9 bases remaining between them. The CDR3 runs 16 residues. This clone was counted a single time. This sequence originates from a man aged 25 to 45 in good health and CMV-seropositive. The chain uses TRBV6-5 and TRBJ2-6; D gene unclear. The sample was PBMCs. CDR3 region: CASSYVWQSGANVLTF. CDR3 DNA sequence: TGTGCCAGCAGTTACGTGTGGCAGTCTGGGGCCAACGTCCTGACTTTC.